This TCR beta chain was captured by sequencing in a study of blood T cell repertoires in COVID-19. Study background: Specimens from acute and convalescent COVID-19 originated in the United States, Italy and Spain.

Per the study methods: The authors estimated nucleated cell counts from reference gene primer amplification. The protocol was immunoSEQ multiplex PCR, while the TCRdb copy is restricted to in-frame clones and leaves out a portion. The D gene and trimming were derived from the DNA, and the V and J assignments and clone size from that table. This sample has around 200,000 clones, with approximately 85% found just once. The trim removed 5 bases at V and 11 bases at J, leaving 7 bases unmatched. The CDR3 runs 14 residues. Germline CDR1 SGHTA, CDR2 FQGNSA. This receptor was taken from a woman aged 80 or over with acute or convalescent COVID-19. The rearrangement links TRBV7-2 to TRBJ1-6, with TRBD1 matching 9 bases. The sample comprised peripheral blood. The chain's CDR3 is CASSPQGARTPLHF. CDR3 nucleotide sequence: TGTGCCAGCAGCCCACAGGGGGCGCGGACACCCCTCCACTTT.